This TCR beta chain is from a study of read filtering for tumor transcriptome and immune sequencing. CDR3 length: 15 residues. From germline, CDR1 is MDHEN and CDR2 SYDVKM. Trimming pared 8 bases from V and 4 bases from J, leaving 15 bases between. This clonotype showed up many times. Molecular barcoded adaptors covering alpha/delta and beta/gamma chains were used on roughly 370 ng RNA. TCRdb recomputed calls from the reads with MiXCR, one row per CDR3 protein. Among 57,000 or so distinct CDR3 sequences, 15% to 25% were seen once, and the ten largest hold roughly an eighth. Sequenced material: a population of CD138-negative cells sorted from bone marrow. The chain carries TRBV28 and TRBJ2-6; maybe TRBD1 (5 bases). The TCR was taken from a donor at least 40 years old with multiple myeloma. CDR3 nucleotides: TGTGCCAGCTCGCTTTCCAGGGCCGGGGCCAACGTCCTGACTTTC. As protein: CASSLSRAGANVLTF. The whole variable domain, remainder taken from reference TRBV28 and TRBJ2-6, is DVKVTQSSRYLVKRTGEKVFLECVQDMDHENMFWYRQDPGLGLRLIYFSYDVKMKEKGDIPEGYSVSREKKERFSLILESASTNQTSMYLCASSLSRAGANVLTFGAGSRLTVL.